This T cell receptor (beta chain) was recovered during a study of OX40 agonist ivuxolimab in advanced cancers. Repertoires were generated with immunoSEQ multiplex PCR, while TCRdb's copy carries only in-frame clones and drops some. The sample lists 48,000 or so clones, about 81% seen once, with around 7% in the top ten. This clone turned up a few times. Antigen unknown. Points from the study as a whole: The antigen specificity of the peripheral T cells (those that were expanded) was not determined.

If patients had autoimmune disease history or systemic immunosuppression, they were excluded. CDR3 length: 13 amino acids. J gave up 4 bases and V 4 bases, and 2 bases lay outside the gene matches. Germline V gene data show CDR1 as SSHAT and CDR2 as FNYEAQ (reference sequence). The sequence came from an adult with an advanced solid tumor such as melanoma, head and neck, liver or kidney cancer. J is TRBJ2-5 and V is TRBV7-7, with 8 bases aligning to TRBD1. This specimen consisted of CD4+ or CD8+ T cells sorted from blood, obtained in a trial of the OX40 agonist ivuxolimab. CDR3 nucleotide sequence: TGTGCCAGCAGCTCGGACAGGGCAGAGACCCAGTACTTC. Encoded protein: CASSSDRAETQYF.